Shown below are 23 T cell receptor beta chains from a single sample sequenced in a study of cytomegalovirus exposure and HLA in healthy donors. It was with 60 Vbeta and 13 Jbeta primers that the PCR ran. TCRdb's table, derived via immunoSEQ multiplex PCR, lists solely in-frame clones and lacks some. The table lists fewer than 250,000 clones, 60% to 80% of them singletons. What was sequenced was PBMCs. The origin of the receptors is a young man in good health and CMV-seronegative.

The chain joins TRBV27 to TRBJ1-3; 12 nucleotides line up with TRBD1. Losses at the gene ends were 0 bases for V and 0 bases for J; bases not matched to a gene: 6. The CDR3 covers 19 residues. The germline gives CDR1 MNHEY, CDR2 SMNVEV (reference sequence). Here the CDR3 DNA reads TGTGCCAGCAGTTTATCTGGGACAGGGGGCCGTATCTCTGGAAACACCATATATTTT. This encodes CASSLSGTGGRISGNTIYF.

The chain is built from TRBV7-9 and TRBJ2-5, with 8 bases aligning to TRBD2. This CDR3 contains 16 residues. Trimming took 4 bases from V and 5 from J; bases not matched to a gene: 12. Germline V gives CDR1 SEHNR, CDR2 FQNEAQ (reference sequence). CDR3 region: CASSSHGAGEGETQYF. CDR3 DNA: TGTGCCAGCAGCTCCCACGGAGCGGGAGAGGGGGAGACCCAGTACTTC.

V is TRBV2 and J is TRBJ2-7; D is perhaps TRBD1 (6 bases). Trimming removed 8 bases from V and 0 bases from J, with 8 bases in between. Germline lookup yields CDR1 SNHLY and CDR2 FYNNEI. The CDR3 loop spans 12 amino acids. This CDR3 reads CASRDNSYEQYF. In DNA form, the CDR3 reads TGTGCCAGCCGGGACAACTCCTACGAGCAGTACTTC.

The CDR3 sequence: CSVEGGGGQYF. The CDR3 nucleotides are TGCAGCGTTGAAGGAGGGGGGGGGCAGTACTTC. The chain combines TRBV29-1 with TRBJ2-7; TRBD2 is a possible D gene (7 bases). CDR3 size: 11 residues. Germline-derived CDR1 and CDR2 are SQVTM and ANQGSEA. V gave up 1 base and J gave up 9 bases, with 10 bases separating them.

This chain connects TRBV7-9 to TRBJ2-7; no definite D call. This CDR3 contains 12 residues. CDR1 and CDR2 from the germline V gene are SEHNR and FQNEAQ (reference sequence). Between the trimmed V and J ends, which lost 1 base and 6 bases, there was a span of 7 bases. The CDR3 sequence: CASSLGPIEQYF. The DNA of the CDR3 is TGTGCCAGCAGCTTAGGGCCGATCGAGCAGTACTTC.

The chain links TRBV28 to TRBJ2-7; no firm D call. Germline-derived CDR1 and CDR2 are MDHEN and SYDVKM. This CDR3 is 14 amino acids long. Trimming took 6 bases from V and 2 from J, leaving 14 bases between them. The CDR3: CASRPSQKTYEQYF. The CDR3 coding sequence is TGTGCCAGCAGACCATCCCAGAAGACCTACGAGCAGTACTTC.

The chain joins TRBV5-8 to TRBJ1-1; D not certain. The germline gives CDR1 SGHTS, CDR2 YDEGEE. Trimming shortened V by 0 bases and J by 2 bases, and 11 bases separated the two germline ends. The CDR3 is 15 amino acids. The CDR3 DNA reads as TGTGCCAGCAGCTTGGTGATAGCCAGCAACACTGAAGCTTTCTTT. This codes for CASSLVIASNTEAFF.

V is TRBV6-1 and J is TRBJ1-2, with D hard to call. Germline CDR1 is MNHNS and CDR2 is SASEGT. V was cut by 6 bases and J by 7 bases, with 12 bases left in between. This CDR3 has 12 amino acids. The CDR3 region is CASRRADFGYTF. The CDR3 region has the DNA TGTGCCAGCAGGAGGGCGGATTTTGGCTACACCTTC.

This clone was observed a few times. The chain has TRBV9 and TRBJ1-3, with TRBD1 matching over 12 bases. V lost 3 bases to trimming and J lost 0 bases; unmatched junction nucleotides: 13. The CDR3 is 20 residues long. The germline V gene has CDR1 SGDLS and CDR2 YYNGEE. The CDR3 DNA reads as TGTGCCAGCAGCGCAAAGGTGGGACAGGGGGCGCTTAGCTCTGGAAACACCATATATTTT. This codes for CASSAKVGQGALSSGNTIYF.

This clone was seen once. The V call is TRBV29-1, the J call TRBJ2-1; D not certain. CDR3 length equals 9 residues. Per germline, CDR1 SQVTM and CDR2 ANQGSEA. V lost 5 bases to trimming and J lost 8 bases, with 4 bases between them. CDR3 in amino acids: CSVSDEQFF. The DNA of the CDR3 is TGCAGCGTTTCGGATGAGCAGTTCTTC.

This chain links TRBV28 with TRBJ1-1; possibly TRBD1 for D (5 bases). The CDR3 has 15 amino acids. The V end lost 6 bases, the J end lost 4 bases, and 18 bases lay between the germline ends. Germline V gives CDR1 MDHEN, CDR2 SYDVKM. CDR3 nucleotide sequence: TGTGCCAGCAGCCCCCCCGGGACTTTTTTCACTGAAGCTTTCTTT. Translation: CASSPPGTFFTEAFF.

The chain links TRBV5-4 to TRBJ1-1, with 7 nucleotides matching TRBD1. After removal of 0 bases from V and 7 bases from J, the junction contained 9 bases not matched to a gene. The CDR3 extends over 15 amino acids. The germline CDR1 and CDR2 sequences are SGHNT and YYREEE (reference sequence). The CDR3 reads CASSLGLSTGHEAFF. CDR3 bases: TGTGCCAGCAGCTTGGGACTTTCGACAGGGCATGAAGCTTTCTTT.

This sequence joins TRBV28 and TRBJ2-1, with TRBD2 identical over 11 bases. Germline assignment: CDR1 MDHEN and CDR2 SYDVKM. J was trimmed by 2 bases and V by 3 bases; bases with no gene match: 6. The CDR3 is 17 residues long. The CDR3 reads CASSFLAGGGPYNEQFF. The CDR3 nucleotides read TGTGCCAGCAGTTTCCTAGCGGGAGGTGGCCCCTACAATGAGCAGTTCTTC.

The genes are TRBV7-2 and TRBJ2-3; 7 bases are a match to TRBD2. CDR1 is SGHTA and CDR2 is FQGNSA in the germline V gene. There are 14 residues in the CDR3. Unmatched junction bases numbered 6, after V lost 3 bases and J lost 6 bases. CDR3 nucleotides: TGTGCCAGCAGCTTTGGGGGGGGTAGGGATACGCAGTATTTT. This encodes CASSFGGGRDTQYF.

The chain combines TRBV6-5 with TRBJ2-5; TRBD2 matches at 9 bases. The J call may be faulty, since TRBJ2-7 better matches the DNA end. The CDR3 has 15 residues. Germline assignment: CDR1 MNHEY and CDR2 SVGAGI. The CDR3 nucleotides are TGTGCCAGCAGTTACTCTAGCGGGAGACGGAACGAGCAGTACTTC. Protein product: CASSYSSGRRNEQYF.

The V call is TRBV15, the J call TRBJ2-7; 7 bases map to TRBD1. Per germline, CDR1 LNHNV and CDR2 YYDKDF (reference sequence). CDR3 size: 15 residues. V was clipped by 5 bases and J by 2 bases; unmatched bases: 9. CDR3 DNA: TGTGCCACCAGCTCAATGACAGGGAAAACCTACGAGCAGTACTTC. This encodes CATSSMTGKTYEQYF.

The rearrangement joins TRBV19 to TRBJ1-1; 9 bases map to TRBD1. After removal of 6 bases from V and 1 base from J, the junction contained 12 bases not matched to a gene. Per germline, CDR1 LNHDA and CDR2 SQIVND (reference sequence). The CDR3 runs 17 residues. CDR3 in DNA: TGTGCCAGTAGCGGCTCCGGGACAGGGCTGAGGAACACTGAAGCTTTCTTT. It yields the protein CASSGSGTGLRNTEAFF. The whole variable domain, filled in from reference TRBV19 and TRBJ1-1, reads DGGITQSPKYLFRKEGQNVTLSCEQNLNHDAMYWYRQDPGQGLRLIYYSQIVNDFQKGDIAEGYSVSREKKESFPLTVTSAQKNPTAFYLCASSGSGTGLRNTEAFFGQGTRLTVV.

This clone came up a few times. This chain uses TRBV9 with TRBJ2-3, with 7 bases that match TRBD1. Unmatched junction bases numbered 4, after V lost 0 bases and J lost 6 bases. The V gene's germline CDR1 is SGDLS and CDR2 YYNGEE. This CDR3 spans 14 amino acids. The CDR3 reads CASSVGRGWDTQYF. CDR3 sequence (DNA): TGTGCCAGCAGCGTAGGCAGGGGGTGGGATACGCAGTATTTT.

This chain links TRBV14 with TRBJ2-5; no clear D gene. Between the trimmed V and J ends, which lost 2 bases and 0 bases, there was a span of 13 bases. Per the germline V gene, CDR1 is SGHDN and CDR2 is FVKESK. There are 16 residues in the CDR3. The CDR3 coding sequence is TGTGCCAGCAGCCAATTTATCCTAGGCTACCAAGAGACCCAGTACTTC. Translation gives CASSQFILGYQETQYF.

The chain employs TRBV21-1 and TRBJ1-2; the DNA was not used to check the table's D call, TRBD1. TRBV21-1 is listed as a pseudogene. The CDR3 runs 20 residues. The CDR3 sequence: CASRGVGHLTGATVGYGYTF. The CDR3 DNA is TGTGCCAGCAGAGGGGTAGGGCATCTGACAGGGGCAACGGTGGGCTATGGCTACACCTTC.

The table lists this clone with a few counts. The chain recombines TRBV11-1 with TRBJ2-3; D perhaps matches TRBD1 (5 bases). CDR1 and CDR2 from the germline V gene are SGHAT and FQDESV (reference sequence). Trimming removed 1 base at V and 4 bases at J, with 15 bases between. This CDR3 contains 16 residues. The CDR3 DNA follows: TGTGCCAGCAGCTTAGACACGGACGCAGGGTCAGATACGCAGTATTTT. Translated: CASSLDTDAGSDTQYF.

V gene TRBV19 combines with J gene TRBJ2-2; 8 bases map to TRBD1. CDR3 length: 16 residues. With V trimmed by 5 bases and J by 7 bases, 12 bases remained unmatched. Germline V gene data show CDR1 as LNHDA and CDR2 as SQIVND (reference sequence). The CDR3 sequence is CASSLTGVKVRGELFF. The DNA of the CDR3 is TGTGCCAGTAGTTTGACAGGGGTAAAGGTTCGCGGGGAGCTGTTTTTT.

The chain is built from TRBV30 and TRBJ1-2; no reliable D call. Looked up from germline, CDR1 is GTSNPN and CDR2 is SVGIG (reference sequence). Trimming left V 4 bases short and J 4 bases short, with 7 bases between. This CDR3 region has 11 residues. The CDR3 DNA reads TGTGCCTGGACGGGAACCTATGGCTACACCTTC. This encodes CAWTGTYGYTF. Variable domain in full (rest from reference TRBV30 and TRBJ1-2): SQTIHQWPATLVQPVGSPLSLECTVEGTSNPNLYWYRQAAGRGLQLLFYSVGIGQISSEVPQNLSASRPQDRQFILSSKKLLLSDSGFYLCAWTGTYGYTFGSGTRLTVV.